This TCR beta chain was recorded in a study of OX40 agonist ivuxolimab in advanced cancers. Germline values: CDR1 SGHNT, CDR2 YYREEE (reference sequence). V was pared by 7 bases and J by 6 bases, with 8 bases between. The CDR3 totals 11 residues. Only in-frame clones appear in the TCRdb table, and some are missing; sequencing was by immunoSEQ multiplex PCR. The data hold approximately 11,000 clones, with about 86% observed a single time. The J gene is TRBJ2-1, the V gene TRBV5-4, with a tentative D call TRBD2 (6 bases). The sequencing here drew on CD4+ or CD8+ T cells sorted from blood, taken in a trial of the OX40 agonist ivuxolimab. The TCR comes from an adult with an advanced solid tumor such as melanoma, head and neck, liver or kidney cancer. CDR3 bases: TGTGCCAGCGTCGGGGGCAATGAGCAGTTCTTC. Translated: CASVGGNEQFF.